This passage covers 20 T cell receptor beta chains from one sample sequenced in a study of blood T cell repertoires in COVID-19. Profiled with immunoSEQ multiplex PCR; TCRdb holds only in-frame clones, not every one. The table lists under 250,000 clones, approximately 85% of them singletons. The sequenced material came from peripheral blood. Receptors originate from a woman aged 70 to 79 with acute or convalescent COVID-19.

This clone was counted once. The chain has TRBV7-6 and TRBJ2-7; D is perhaps TRBD2 (6 bases). The CDR3 spans 15 residues. Germline V CDR1 and CDR2: SGHVS, FNYEAQ. V gave up 1 base and J gave up 5 bases, with 15 bases separating them. The CDR3 sequence is CASSLGGGAIHEQYF. As DNA, the CDR3 is TGTGCCAGCAGCTTAGGAGGCGGGGCTATCCACGAGCAGTACTTC.

The sample holds one count of this clone. This chain connects TRBV27 to TRBJ1-1; D is possibly TRBD1 (6 bases). V was clipped by 4 bases and J by 1 base, with 13 bases between them. Germline CDR1 is MNHEY and CDR2 is SMNVEV (reference sequence). The CDR3 sequence is 15 residues long. The CDR3: CASSSYRDGNTEAFF. CDR3 sequence (DNA): TGTGCCAGCAGTTCTTACAGGGACGGGAACACTGAAGCTTTCTTT.

The rearrangement uses TRBV4-1 and TRBJ1-2, with 7 bases identical to TRBD1. With V trimmed by 0 bases and J by 7 bases, 8 bases remained unmatched. This CDR3 contains 15 residues. Germline V lookup: CDR1 MGHRA, CDR2 YSYEKL. CDR3 in amino acids: CASSQDLTGPFGYTF. The CDR3 bases are TGCGCCAGCAGCCAAGACCTGACAGGGCCATTTGGCTACACCTTC.

The chain couples TRBV7-2 to TRBJ1-5; TRBD1 matches at 10 bases. The V segment lost 1 base and the J segment 7 bases; nucleotides outside the gene matches: 4. This CDR3 contains 15 residues. CDR1 SGHTA and CDR2 FQGNSA come from the germline V gene. The CDR3 DNA reads as TGTGCCAGCAGCTTAGTGACAGGGGGCGGGCAGCCCCAGCATTTT. Translated, it gives CASSLVTGGGQPQHF. The full variable domain, in which reference TRBV7-2 and TRBJ1-5 provide the parts outside the CDR3, is GAGVSQSPSNKVTEKGKDVELRCDPISGHTALYWYRQSLGQGLEFLIYFQGNSAPDKSGLPSDRFSAERTGGSVSTLTIQRTQQEDSAVYLCASSLVTGGGQPQHFGDGTRLSIL.

This clone was seen only once. The gene calls are TRBV6-2 or TRBV6-3 and TRBJ2-2; TRBD2 is a possible D gene (6 bases). CDR1 MNHEY and CDR2 SVGEGT come from the germline V gene. Trimming took off 0 bases at V and 6 bases at J, with 8 bases between the two ends. This CDR3 comprises 14 residues. The CDR3: CASSYSEGPGELFF. For the CDR3, the DNA is TGTGCCAGCAGTTACTCGGAGGGGCCCGGGGAGCTGTTTTTT.

This clone is a singleton in its sample. The chain carries TRBV6-5 and TRBJ1-1, with D uncertain. CDR3 length: 13 amino acids. V shed 7 bases and J shed 1 base, with 10 bases lying between them. Per the germline V gene, CDR1 is MNHEY and CDR2 is SVGAGI. CDR3 nucleotide sequence: TGTGCCAGCACCCTGGGCCAGAACACTGAAGCTTTCTTT. This codes for CASTLGQNTEAFF.

Written as DNA, the CDR3 is TGTGCCAGCAGCCAAGAGGCAGGGGGCGCATACAATGAGCAGTTCTTC. Translating gives CASSQEAGGAYNEQFF. The rearrangement joins TRBV4-2 to TRBJ2-1, with 8 bases identical to TRBD1. CDR3 length equals 16 residues. V gave up 0 bases and J gave up 4 bases; unmatched junction bases: 5. The germline gives CDR1 LGHNA, CDR2 YNFKEQ.

Only a few counts were recorded for this clone. The V and J genes are TRBV27 and TRBJ1-1; 9 bases are a match to TRBD1. Germline assignment: CDR1 MNHEY and CDR2 SMNVEV (reference sequence). This CDR3 is built from 15 residues. V lost 4 bases to trimming and J lost 3 bases; unmatched junction nucleotides: 6. The CDR3 spells CASSSATGGDTEAFF. As DNA, the CDR3 is TGTGCCAGCAGTTCCGCGACAGGGGGGGACACTGAAGCTTTCTTT.

The V gene is TRBV4-1, the J gene TRBJ2-7; the D gene is possibly TRBD2 (6 bases). The germline V gene encodes CDR1 MGHRA and CDR2 YSYEKL. V was clipped by 1 base and J by 6 bases, with 7 bases between them. This CDR3 spans 12 amino acids. In nucleotides, the CDR3 is TGCGCCAGCAGCCAAGGGGGGGTCGAGCAGTACTTC. Translating it yields CASSQGGVEQYF.

The J gene is TRBJ1-2, the V gene TRBV6-5; no clear D gene. The CDR3 contains 12 residues. Deletions cut 5 bases from V and 8 bases from J, with 12 bases between. Germline lookup yields CDR1 MNHEY and CDR2 SVGAGI. CDR3 in DNA: TGTGCCAGCAGTACCCCCGGGGAGGGCTACACCTTC. It specifies CASSTPGEGYTF.

The chain is built from TRBV4-2 and TRBJ1-3; a possible D gene is TRBD1 (6 bases). Germline V gives CDR1 LGHNA, CDR2 YNFKEQ. The CDR3 covers 14 residues. Between the trimmed V and J ends, which lost 2 bases and 4 bases, there was a span of 9 bases. CDR3 amino acids: CASSQSDRGNTIYF. CDR3 DNA sequence: TGTGCCAGCAGCCAATCCGACAGGGGAAACACCATATATTTT.

The V and J genes are TRBV11-2 and TRBJ1-1, with no clear D. The CDR3 totals 13 residues. Germline assignment: CDR1 SGHAT and CDR2 FQNNGV. V lost 1 base and J 11 bases, leaving 14 bases between the germline ends. CDR3 nucleotide sequence: TGTGCCAGCAGCTTAGTTCCGGGGATGTTTGCTTTCTTT. Protein product: CASSLVPGMFAFF.

The gene calls are TRBV9 and TRBJ1-3, with TRBD1 identical over 8 bases. Germline CDR1 is SGDLS and CDR2 is YYNGEE. The ends lost 4 bases at V and 4 bases at J; junction bases unmatched: 10. The CDR3 spans 16 residues. The CDR3 loop reads CASSLGQGFTGNTIYF. In DNA form, the CDR3 reads TGTGCCAGCAGCTTAGGACAGGGTTTTACGGGAAACACCATATATTTT.

This sequence joins TRBV24-1 and TRBJ1-2, with TRBD1 identical over 9 bases. CDR1 and CDR2 (germline): KGHDR, SFDVKD. This CDR3 is built from 15 residues. The ends lost 0 bases at V and 4 bases at J; junction bases unmatched: 2. CDR3 residues: CATSDLATGGYGYTF. CDR3 nucleotides: TGTGCCACCAGTGATTTGGCGACAGGGGGCTATGGCTACACCTTC.

The chain uses TRBV2 and TRBJ2-7, with D unresolved. Germline CDR1 and CDR2: SNHLY and FYNNEI. Trimming took off 2 bases at V and 2 bases at J, with 4 bases between the two ends. This CDR3 region has 12 residues. The CDR3 loop reads CASSETTYEQYF. The CDR3 coding sequence is TGTGCCAGCAGTGAAACAACCTACGAGCAGTACTTC.

The rearrangement uses TRBV5-1 and TRBJ1-1; D ambiguous. This CDR3 comprises 13 residues. The germline V gene has CDR1 SGHRS and CDR2 YFSETQ. The V gene lost 3 bases and the J gene lost 0 bases, with 6 bases spanning the gap. The CDR3 coding sequence is TGCGCCAGCAGCTCCACTATGAACACTGAAGCTTTCTTT. It encodes CASSSTMNTEAFF. Full variable domain (outside the CDR3, taken from reference TRBV5-1 and TRBJ1-1): KAGVTQTPRYLIKTRGQQVTLSCSPISGHRSVSWYQQTPGQGLQFLFEYFSETQRNKGNFPGRFSGRQFSNSRSEMNVSTLELGDSALYLCASSSTMNTEAFFGQGTRLTVV.

The chain carries TRBV6-5 and TRBJ1-2, with 8 bases identical to TRBD1. Germline V CDR1 and CDR2: MNHEY, SVGAGI. The ends lost 5 bases at V and 4 bases at J; junction bases unmatched: 9. The CDR3 totals 15 residues. In nucleotides, the CDR3 is TGTGCCAGCAGTCCACAGGGGGGGGATGGCTATGGCTACACCTTC. Its translation: CASSPQGGDGYGYTF.

In nucleotides, the CDR3 is TGCGCCAGCAGCTACGACAGGGATTCCTACGAGCAGTACTTC. It translates to CASSYDRDSYEQYF. The rearrangement links TRBV5-1 to TRBJ2-7; TRBD1 matches at 7 bases. J lost 1 base, V lost 3 bases, and 4 bases had no gene match. The germline V gene encodes CDR1 SGHRS and CDR2 YFSETQ. This CDR3 spans 14 amino acids.

This clone was seen a single time. The chain employs TRBV3-1 (or the pseudogene TRBV3-2) and TRBJ1-4, with D perhaps TRBD1 (6 bases). Per germline, CDR1 LGHDT and CDR2 YNNKEL (reference sequence). The V end was cut by 4 bases, the J end by 4 bases, with 10 bases between. The CDR3 length is 14 residues. CDR3 residues: CASSPGQINEKLFF. Written as DNA, the CDR3 is TGTGCCAGCAGCCCAGGACAGATTAATGAAAAACTGTTTTTT.

The chain links TRBV27 to TRBJ2-5; 7 positions agree with TRBD2. Germline-derived CDR1 and CDR2 are MNHEY and SMNVEV (reference sequence). This CDR3 has 16 amino acids. Trimming took 6 bases from V and 1 from J; bases not matched to a gene: 11. As DNA, the CDR3 is TGTGCCAGCAGCCAGAGAGCGGGGCCGACCCAAGAGACCCAGTACTTC. Protein: CASSQRAGPTQETQYF.